The next 26 T cell receptor beta chains were all read from a single sample in a study of T cells in Graves' hyperthyroidism and ophthalmopathy (dated by TCRdb to about 2019). The library came from multiplex PCR. Reads for this sample came from an Illumina HiSeq 2000. TCR beta CDR3 regions were amplified from RNA transcripts. The first round of RT-PCR for the TCR CDR3 was performed with the HTBI primer set and the Qiagen OneStep RT-PCR kit. The public sequencing data were trimmed at Q25 with fastp and processed into clonotypes with MiXCR by TCRdb, which kept only in-frame beta chains. Merged by CDR3 protein, the rows form single entries marked with the most common genes and DNA. The sample table contains 40,000 to 65,000 distinct CDR3 sequences; only one count was recorded for approximately 52% of them. The ten top clones hold 8% to 10% of the sample. The sample taken for sequencing was blood. The source is a woman aged 45-60 years with Graves' ophthalmopathy.

Details on this clonotype: An end of the junction differs from the germline gene, which may be a read error. The chain carries TRBV25-1 and TRBJ2-3; 8 bases match TRBD1. Germline V gene lookup returns CDR1 MGHDK and CDR2 SYGVNS. The CDR3 is 12 amino acids. The CDR3 loop is CPRGRNTDTQYF. CDR3 sequence (DNA): TGTCCCAGGGGGCGGAACACAGATACGCAGTATTTT.

Ten or more counts support this clonotype. V usage is TRBV24-1 and J usage is TRBJ2-1, with D possibly called TRBD1 or TRBD2 (5 bases each). Trimming removed 3 bases from V and 3 bases from J, with 14 bases in between. The CDR3 has 16 amino acids. Per the germline V gene, CDR1 is KGHDR and CDR2 is SFDVKD. The CDR3 sequence: CATSDGTPGFYNEQFF. The DNA for the CDR3 is TGTGCCACCAGTGATGGGACCCCAGGCTTCTACAATGAGCAGTTCTTC.

In this sample, this clonotype turned up many times. V usage is TRBV9 and J usage is TRBJ2-7, with D tentatively TRBD2 (6 bases). The germline V gene has CDR1 SGDLS and CDR2 YYNGEE. The V end lost 4 bases, the J end lost 7 bases, and 18 bases lay between the germline ends. CDR3 length: 14 amino acids. CDR3 in amino acids: CASSLSGRADEQYF. The CDR3 DNA sequence: TGTGCCAGCAGCCTTAGCGGACGGGCGGATGAGCAGTACTTC.

This clonotype was observed a single time. In DNA form, the CDR3 reads TGTGCCAGCAGGGGACAGGGATCTCCTGGAAACACCATATATTTT. Protein sequence: CASRGQGSPGNTIYF. This chain connects TRBV2 to TRBJ1-3; 9 bases line up with TRBD1. Per the germline V gene, CDR1 is SNHLY and CDR2 is FYNNEI. The CDR3 has 15 amino acids. With V trimmed by 6 bases and J by 2 bases, 5 bases remained unmatched.

This clonotype showed up many times. The chain links TRBV14 to TRBJ2-7; D may be TRBD2 (6 bases). This CDR3 is 14 amino acids long. The germline V gene has CDR1 SGHDN and CDR2 FVKESK. V dropped 3 bases and J dropped 3 bases, with 12 bases sitting between them. The CDR3 protein is CASSHYDGGYEQYF. The CDR3 bases are TGTGCCAGCAGCCATTACGACGGGGGCTACGAGCAGTACTTC. The whole variable domain, remainder taken from reference TRBV14 and TRBJ2-7, is EAGVTQFPSHSVIEKGQTVTLRCDPISGHDNLYWYRRVMGKEIKFLLHFVKESKQDESGMPNNRFLAERTGGTYSTLKVQPAELEDSGVYFCASSHYDGGYEQYFGPGTRLTVT.

The chain combines TRBV19 with TRBJ1-5, with D unclear. CDR3 length: 10 residues. The V end was cut by 7 bases, the J end by 11 bases, with 9 bases between. Germline CDR1 and CDR2: LNHDA and SQIVND (reference sequence). CDR3 loop: CASTWRAQHF. CDR3 DNA: TGTGCCAGTACCTGGAGGGCCCAGCATTTT.

This clonotype was seen many times. The DNA for the CDR3 is TGTGCCAGCAGTGAAAAGGGGACATGGAGCAATGAGCAGTTCTTC. Residues: CASSEKGTWSNEQFF. The rearrangement joins TRBV6-1 to TRBJ2-1; a weak D match, TRBD1 (6 bases). CDR3 size: 15 residues. Trimming removed 2 bases from V and 6 bases from J, with 14 bases in between. The V gene's germline CDR1 is MNHNS and CDR2 SASEGT.

This rearrangement joins TRBV7-3 to TRBJ2-7; a possible D gene is TRBD2 (6 bases). Germline V gene data show CDR1 as SGHTA and CDR2 as FQGTGA. This CDR3 is built from 15 residues. V was clipped by 5 bases and J by 7 bases, with 21 bases between them. The CDR3 DNA follows: TGTGCCAGCAGCCCAGATGGGGGGAACACCGGGGAGCAGTACTTC. Translation gives CASSPDGGNTGEQYF.

CDR3 in DNA: TGTGCCAGCAGCTTAGGCTACAAAGAGACCCAGCATTTT. Protein product: CASSLGYKETQHF. The chain is built from TRBV7-8 and TRBJ1-5, with D hard to call. In germline, CDR1 is SGHVS, CDR2 FQNEAQ. This CDR3 spans 13 amino acids. Trimming cost V 1 base and J 11 bases, with 12 bases left between them.

This clonotype was picked up many times. The V gene is TRBV7-9, the J gene TRBJ2-3; 7 nucleotides line up with TRBD1. The V gene end was trimmed by 7 bases and the J gene end by 1 base; junction bases not matched to a gene: 5. CDR3 length: 14 residues. The germline gives CDR1 SEHNR, CDR2 FQNEAQ (reference sequence). The CDR3 DNA reads TGTGCCAGCACCCTCGACAGGGGCACAGATACGCAGTATTTT. Residues: CASTLDRGTDTQYF.

The chain combines TRBV7-3 with TRBJ1-2, with D perhaps TRBD1 (6 bases). The CDR3 is 11 amino acids. Trimming removed 2 bases at V and 10 bases at J, with 8 bases between. Germline CDR1 is SGHTA and CDR2 is FQGTGA. The CDR3 spells CASSLQGTYTF. In nucleotides, the CDR3 is TGTGCCAGCAGCTTACAGGGGACCTACACCTTC.

This clonotype was detected ten times or more. J is TRBJ2-1 and V is TRBV7-9, with 7 bases lining up with TRBD1. Germline loops: CDR1 SEHNR, CDR2 FQNEAQ (reference sequence). The CDR3 contains 14 residues. Trimming cost V 4 bases and J 5 bases; bases outside gene matches: 5. The CDR3 spells CASSSRQGHNEQFF. In DNA form, the CDR3 reads TGTGCCAGCAGCTCGCGACAGGGCCACAATGAGCAGTTCTTC. Full variable domain (remainder filled in from reference TRBV7-9 and TRBJ2-1): DTGVSQNPRHKITKRGQNVTFRCDPISEHNRLYWYRQTLGQGPEFLTYFQNEAQLEKSRLLSDRFSAERPKGSFSTLEIQRTEQGDSAMYLCASSSRQGHNEQFFGPGTRLTVL.

This chain connects TRBV5-6 to TRBJ2-3; a weak D match, TRBD2 (5 bases). CDR3 length equals 14 residues. The V and J ends lost 0 bases and 11 bases respectively, with 16 bases between them. Germline V gene data show CDR1 as SGHDT and CDR2 as YYEEEE. The CDR3 region is CASSLGGSRTEQYF. The CDR3, as DNA: TGTGCCAGCAGCTTGGGAGGGAGTAGGACTGAGCAGTATTTT.

Ten or more counts support this clonotype. The J gene is TRBJ1-2, the V gene TRBV5-1, with D possibly being TRBD1 (6 bases). This CDR3 spans 16 amino acids. The V gene lost 4 bases and the J gene lost 2 bases, with 18 bases spanning the gap. CDR1 and CDR2 from the germline V gene are SGHRS and YFSETQ. As DNA, the CDR3 is TGCGCCAGCAGCGTCCAACAGGGTGGCGGGAACTATGGCTACACCTTC. Translating it yields CASSVQQGGGNYGYTF.

This clonotype was counted ten times or more. The rearrangement uses TRBV5-8 and TRBJ2-7; TRBD1 is a possible D gene (5 bases). Germline CDR1 is SGHTS and CDR2 is YDEGEE. The ends were cut back, 4 bases at V and 2 bases at J, with 13 bases in the middle. The CDR3 runs to 14 residues. CDR3 residues: CASSLQDTAYEQYF. The DNA of the CDR3 is TGTGCCAGCAGCCTCCAGGACACCGCCTACGAGCAGTACTTC.

This chain joins TRBV29-1 and TRBJ2-7, with TRBD2 matching over 11 bases. Trimming at V came to 2 bases and at J to 2 bases, leaving 5 bases not matched to a gene. From germline, CDR1 is SQVTM and CDR2 ANQGSEA. There are 15 residues in the CDR3. The CDR3 loop reads CSVERSTSGAYEQYF. As DNA, the CDR3 is TGCAGCGTTGAAAGATCGACTAGCGGGGCCTACGAGCAGTACTTC.

V and J are TRBV9 and TRBJ2-5, with TRBD2 matching over 12 bases. There are 15 residues in the CDR3. Germline V lookup: CDR1 SGDLS, CDR2 YYNGEE. The ends lost 3 bases at V and 5 bases at J; junction bases unmatched: 5. The CDR3 DNA sequence: TGTGCCAGCAGCGCTACTAGCGGGAGGTGGGAGACCCAGTACTTC. Encoded protein: CASSATSGRWETQYF. The whole variable domain, filled in from reference TRBV9 and TRBJ2-5, reads DSGVTQTPKHLITATGQRVTLRCSPRSGDLSVYWYQQSLDQGLQFLIQYYNGEERAKGNILERFSAQQFPDLHSELNLSSLELGDSALYFCASSATSGRWETQYFGPGTRLLVL.

This clonotype was seen repeatedly, ten times or more. The chain carries TRBV5-5 and TRBJ2-7, with a weak D call TRBD1 (5 bases). The CDR3 length is 12 residues. V was cut by 2 bases and J by 7 bases, with 10 bases left in between. From germline, CDR1 is SGHKS and CDR2 YYEKEE (reference sequence). CDR3 region: CASSLQGVEQYF. The CDR3 DNA reads as TGTGCCAGCAGCTTACAAGGGGTTGAGCAGTACTTC.

This clonotype was observed a handful of times. The J gene is TRBJ2-7, the V gene TRBV20-1; 8 bases match TRBD1. The CDR3 totals 15 residues. V shed 3 bases, J shed 9 bases, and the junction held 16 bases outside the gene matches. Germline CDR1 reads DFQATT; CDR2 reads SNEGSKA (reference sequence). The CDR3 is CSASPRGRNTETQYF. CDR3 sequence (DNA): TGCAGTGCTAGTCCCAGGGGGCGGAACACAGAGACGCAGTACTTC.

This clonotype was seen at least ten times. The genes are TRBV20-1 and TRBJ2-1, with 7 bases aligning to TRBD2. The CDR3 runs 16 residues. J lost 2 bases, V lost 5 bases, and 12 bases had no gene match. Germline V gene sequence: CDR1 DFQATT, CDR2 SNEGSKA (reference sequence). CDR3 residues: CSAPPPAAGTYNEQFF. For the CDR3, the DNA is TGCAGTGCTCCCCCCCCGGCAGCGGGGACCTACAATGAGCAGTTCTTC.

Ten or more counts support this clonotype. The rearrangement uses TRBV20-1 and TRBJ2-1, with 8 bases fitting TRBD2. This CDR3 is 14 amino acids long. V lost 3 bases to trimming and J lost 4 bases; unmatched junction nucleotides: 5. Germline V gene sequence: CDR1 DFQATT, CDR2 SNEGSKA (reference sequence). CDR3 protein: CSASGSGVYNEQFF. The CDR3 nucleotides are TGCAGTGCTAGTGGTAGCGGGGTTTACAATGAGCAGTTCTTC.

This sequence joins TRBV7-9 and TRBJ2-2, with D perhaps TRBD1 (6 bases). Looked up from germline, CDR1 is SEHNR and CDR2 is FQNEAQ (reference sequence). The CDR3 loop spans 14 amino acids. Trimming left V 8 bases short and J 8 bases short, with 18 bases between. CDR3 region: CASAQGTLWGELFF. The CDR3 DNA sequence: TGTGCCAGCGCCCAAGGGACACTGTGGGGGGAGCTGTTTTTT.

This clonotype has at least ten counts. The chain joins TRBV7-3 to TRBJ2-1, with TRBD2 as a possible D gene (6 bases). Trimming took 0 bases from V and 6 from J, leaving 9 bases between them. Germline V gene data show CDR1 as SGHTA and CDR2 as FQGTGA. This CDR3 is 14 amino acids long. CDR3 DNA: TGTGCCAGCAGCTTAACGGCCGGGGGCAATGAGCAGTTCTTC. Its translation is CASSLTAGGNEQFF. Looking up the rest from reference TRBV7-3 and TRBJ2-1 gives the full variable domain: GAGVSQTPSNKVTEKGKYVELRCDPISGHTALYWYRQSLGQGPEFLIYFQGTGAADDSGLPNDRFFAVRPEGSVSTLKIQRTERGDSAVYLCASSLTAGGNEQFFGPGTRLTVL.

The chain couples TRBV7-6 to TRBJ2-7; D gene unclear. The CDR3 spans 15 residues. V lost 3 bases to trimming and J lost 7 bases, with 19 bases between them. The V gene's germline CDR1 is SGHVS and CDR2 FNYEAQ. CDR3 coding DNA: TGTGCCAGCAGCTTGGGTGGAGATTTCACCGGGGAGCAGTACTTC. Its translation is CASSLGGDFTGEQYF.

The chain carries TRBV11-1 and TRBJ1-2; 10 bases are shared with TRBD1. J gave up 4 bases and V 5 bases, and 10 bases lay outside the gene matches. The CDR3 length is 16 residues. Germline CDR1 and CDR2: SGHAT and FQDESV (reference sequence). The CDR3 nucleotides are TGTGCCAGCAGCAAATCCGGGACAGGGGCAGGCTATGGCTACACCTTC. This sequence encodes CASSKSGTGAGYGYTF.

This clonotype was observed a handful of times. The chain recombines TRBV12-5 with TRBJ2-2; D is unclear. The CDR3 is 13 amino acids. Germline V gene lookup returns CDR1 LGHNT and CDR2 FRNRAP. The V end was cut by 1 base, the J end by 11 bases, with 11 bases between. As DNA, the CDR3 is TGTGCTAGTGGTTTGGCCGACACGGACGAGCTGTTTTTT. Its translation: CASGLADTDELFF.